The entry that follows covers one T cell receptor beta chain sequence. Its target is not known. V gave up 5 bases and J gave up 3 bases, with 14 bases separating them. CDR1 and CDR2 from the germline V gene are LGHNA and YNFKEQ. The CDR3 has 15 amino acids. The protocol was immunoSEQ multiplex PCR, while the TCRdb copy is restricted to in-frame clones and leaves out a portion. This table holds 55,000 to 65,000 clones, around 96% found once. The donors were members of the roughly 120-subject validation cohort (separate from the roughly 700-subject first cohort). This record belongs to a study of cytomegalovirus exposure and HLA in healthy donors. Study context: The approximately 120 validation repertoires used the same platform as the roughly 620 first-cohort repertoires, a later analysis reported. The study's findings and limits: TCR sequences were mostly rare, though some public TCRs occurred in many donors. A subsequent analysis found that TCR clusters from the first cohort also tended to co-occur in the 110 or so validation repertoires, with about 94% of cluster scores above 0.

The sequence came from a man younger than 35 in good health and CMV-seronegative. This chain connects TRBV4-2 to TRBJ1-5; maybe TRBD1 (6 bases). Sequencing input: PBMCs. The CDR3: CASSSRGLNNQPQHF. The CDR3 bases are TGTGCCAGCAGCTCGAGGGGGTTGAACAATCAGCCCCAGCATTTT.